What follows are 28 T cell receptor beta chains derived from one specimen sequenced in a study of identical twins. TCRdb independently ran MiXCR on the 5' RACE reads; one entry per CDR3 protein. Here the sample spans about 810,000 distinct CDR3 sequences, around 12% being singletons. These sequences were also reported in another study, on yellow fever vaccine responses in identical twins.

The sample taken for sequencing was PBMCs. Receptors originate from a young woman in good health.

This chain joins TRBV7-8 and TRBJ1-1; D ambiguous. The CDR3 runs to 13 residues. Germline V lookup: CDR1 SGHVS, CDR2 FQNEAQ. Trimming left V 1 base short and J 3 bases short, with 6 bases between. CDR3 in DNA: TGTGCCAGCAGCTTAGTTAAGGACACTGAAGCTTTCTTT. Translation gives CASSLVKDTEAFF.

The J gene is TRBJ1-1, the V gene TRBV7-9; D possibly corresponds to TRBD1 (5 bases). Germline loops: CDR1 SEHNR, CDR2 FQNEAQ (reference sequence). Trimming took off 3 bases at V and 4 bases at J, with 12 bases between the two ends. The CDR3 has 14 residues. CDR3 bases: TGTGCCAGCAGCTTCGGCGGGGACCTCACTGAAGCTTTCTTT. It yields the protein CASSFGGDLTEAFF.

In its sample, this clonotype was seen many times. DNA of the CDR3: TGCAGTGCTGCGGACAGCAATCAGCCCCAGCATTTT. As protein: CSAADSNQPQHF. The chain has TRBV20-1 and TRBJ1-5; D gene unclear. Germline CDR1 DFQATT, CDR2 SNEGSKA (reference sequence). The CDR3 extends over 12 amino acids. The V end was cut by 5 bases, the J end by 1 base, with 6 bases between.

The genes are TRBV5-1 and TRBJ2-5, with TRBD1 identical over 9 bases. After removal of 3 bases from V and 4 bases from J, the junction contained 4 bases not matched to a gene. CDR3 length equals 14 residues. CDR1 and CDR2 (germline): SGHRS, YFSETQ. The CDR3 nucleotides read TGCGCCAGCAGCTGGGACAGGGTAGGAGAGACCCAGTACTTC. As protein: CASSWDRVGETQYF.

This clonotype was recorded many times. V and J are TRBV10-3 and TRBJ2-6; D is undetermined. Germline V gives CDR1 ENHRY, CDR2 SYGVKD. The CDR3 spans 16 residues. V was cut by 0 bases and J by 2 bases, with 8 bases left in between. In DNA, the CDR3 is TGTGCCATCAGTGAGTCCACCCGAACTGGGGCCAACGTCCTGACTTTC. Protein product: CAISESTRTGANVLTF.

This clonotype was counted between two and nine times. The chain has TRBV28 and TRBJ1-6; D is perhaps TRBD1 (5 bases). Trimming left V 8 bases short and J 6 bases short, with 14 bases between. The CDR3 sequence is 14 residues long. The germline V gene encodes CDR1 MDHEN and CDR2 SYDVKM. The CDR3 spells CASLPRGRNSPLHF. The CDR3 DNA is TGTGCCAGCCTCCCGCGGGGCCGTAATTCACCCCTCCACTTT.

CDR3 DNA: TGTGCCACCAGAGCCGGGGGCATGGGTGAGCAGTTCTTC. Translation: CATRAGGMGEQFF. The chain recombines TRBV15 with TRBJ2-1; D may match TRBD1 or TRBD2 (6 bases each). This CDR3 is built from 13 residues. V shed 6 bases and J shed 9 bases, with 15 bases lying between them. Germline V gene sequence: CDR1 LNHNV, CDR2 YYDKDF (reference sequence). Using reference TRBV15 and TRBJ2-1 for the parts outside the CDR3, the full variable domain is DAMVIQNPRYQVTQFGKPVTLSCSQTLNHNVMYWYQQKSSQAPKLLFHYYDKDFNNEADTPDNFQSRRPNTSFCFLDIRSPGLGDTAMYLCATRAGGMGEQFFGPGTRLTVL.

This clonotype was found a few times. The chain joins TRBV2 to TRBJ2-1, with TRBD2 matching 7 bases. CDR1 and CDR2 from the germline V gene are SNHLY and FYNNEI. The CDR3 is 15 residues long. Germline trimming cut 5 bases from V and 6 bases from J; bases unmatched to any gene: 10. CDR3 nucleotide sequence: TGTGCCAGCAGTCAGCGGGAAGTTTGGGGCAATGAGCAGTTCTTC. Encoded protein: CASSQREVWGNEQFF.

This clonotype was observed a few times. V gene TRBV9 combines with J gene TRBJ2-1; possibly TRBD2 for D (5 bases). The germline V and J ends were trimmed by 4 bases and 3 bases, with 17 bases remaining between them. The CDR3 is 16 residues long. Germline V gene lookup returns CDR1 SGDLS and CDR2 YYNGEE. DNA for the CDR3: TGTGCCAGCAGCCCCGGGATGAGGATCTACTACAATGAGCAGTTCTTC. Protein sequence: CASSPGMRIYYNEQFF. Based on the CDR3 plus reference TRBV9 and TRBJ2-1, the full variable domain is DSGVTQTPKHLITATGQRVTLRCSPRSGDLSVYWYQQSLDQGLQFLIQYYNGEERAKGNILERFSAQQFPDLHSELNLSSLELGDSALYFCASSPGMRIYYNEQFFGPGTRLTVL.

This chain uses TRBV6-4 with TRBJ1-1; TRBD1 might be the D (5 bases). In germline, CDR1 is MRHNA, CDR2 SNTAGT. V was pared by 5 bases and J by 5 bases, with 12 bases between. CDR3 length: 13 residues. CDR3 in amino acids: CASSRGGETEAFF. CDR3 in DNA: TGTGCCAGCAGTCGTGGGGGGGAGACTGAAGCTTTCTTT.

The chain links TRBV5-1 to TRBJ1-2; weak D call: TRBD1 (6 bases). CDR1 SGHRS and CDR2 YFSETQ come from the germline V gene. Trimming stripped 4 bases from V and 0 bases from J, with 13 bases between. The CDR3 has 15 residues. CDR3 loop: CASSQDRPPNYGYTF. CDR3 sequence (DNA): TGCGCCAGCAGCCAGGACAGACCACCTAACTATGGCTACACCTTC.

In its sample, this clonotype was seen a few times. This chain connects TRBV6-2 or TRBV6-3 to TRBJ2-1, with TRBD1 identical over 10 bases. The length of the CDR3 is 15 residues. The germline V gene has CDR1 MNHEY and CDR2 SVGEGT. V shed 10 bases, J shed 5 bases, and the junction held 11 bases outside the gene matches. CDR3 loop: CATKIRDRGNNEQFF. DNA for the CDR3: TGTGCCACCAAAATCCGGGACAGGGGCAACAATGAGCAGTTCTTC.

This chain links TRBV27 with TRBJ2-5; perhaps TRBD1 as D (6 bases). CDR3 length equals 14 residues. V was trimmed by 5 bases and J by 5 bases, leaving 15 bases between them. Germline V gives CDR1 MNHEY, CDR2 SMNVEV (reference sequence). CDR3 residues: CASSQKTGWETQYF. CDR3 DNA: TGTGCCAGCAGTCAAAAAACAGGGTGGGAGACCCAGTACTTC.

The table lists this clonotype with a few counts. This chain uses TRBV2 with TRBJ2-1; 13 positions agree with TRBD2. V lost 1 base and J lost 8; bases outside the gene matches: 8. The CDR3 spans 17 residues. The germline V gene encodes CDR1 SNHLY and CDR2 FYNNEI. This chain's CDR3 is CASSEGTSGGSYHEQFF. CDR3 nucleotides: TGTGCCAGCAGTGAAGGGACTAGCGGGGGATCCTATCATGAGCAGTTCTTC.

In its sample, this clonotype was seen many times. The rearrangement links TRBV7-2 to TRBJ2-3; 9 bases match TRBD2. The CDR3 length is 14 residues. Germline lookup yields CDR1 SGHTA and CDR2 FQGNSA. J gave up 1 base and V 5 bases, and 1 base lay outside the gene matches. CDR3 bases: TGTGCCAGCAGCCGGACTAGCGGCACAGATACGCAGTATTTT. This encodes CASSRTSGTDTQYF.

This clonotype was counted between two and nine times. The gene calls are TRBV7-9 and TRBJ2-7, with D tentatively TRBD1 or TRBD2 (5 bases each). The V end lost 2 bases, the J end lost 0 bases, and 8 bases lay between the germline ends. Per the germline V gene, CDR1 is SEHNR and CDR2 is FQNEAQ (reference sequence). CDR3 size: 14 residues. CDR3 amino acids: CASSLWDHSYEQYF. Here the CDR3 DNA reads TGTGCCAGCAGCTTATGGGACCACTCCTACGAGCAGTACTTC.

This clonotype was detected many times. This rearrangement joins TRBV4-1 to TRBJ1-2; D gene unclear. The ends were cut back, 0 bases at V and 8 bases at J, with 19 bases in the middle. CDR1 and CDR2 from the germline V gene are MGHRA and YSYEKL. This CDR3 region has 16 residues. CDR3 residues: CASSQEETAAFRGYTF. The CDR3 DNA follows: TGCGCCAGCAGCCAAGAAGAGACCGCGGCTTTTCGAGGCTACACCTTC.

This clonotype showed up just a few times. The chain joins TRBV6-1 to TRBJ2-3, with TRBD2 identical over 10 bases. Losses at the gene ends were 3 bases for V and 3 bases for J; bases not matched to a gene: 12. The CDR3 is 18 amino acids. Germline V gene sequence: CDR1 MNHNS, CDR2 SASEGT. CDR3 in DNA: TGTGCCAGCAGTGACCAACTAACTAGCGGGGCTAGGACAGATACGCAGTATTTT. Translated: CASSDQLTSGARTDTQYF.

This clonotype was found a few times. The chain is built from TRBV29-1 and TRBJ2-1; unclear D gene. In germline, CDR1 is SQVTM, CDR2 ANQGSEA. V was shortened by 1 base and J by 7 bases, with 11 bases between the two germline ends. CDR3 length equals 13 residues. The CDR3 protein is CSVEGHARNEQFF. The CDR3 DNA follows: TGCAGCGTTGAAGGTCATGCCAGGAATGAGCAGTTCTTC.

This clonotype was counted a few times. V and J are TRBV7-9 and TRBJ2-2; weak D call: TRBD2 (5 bases). V lost 5 bases to trimming and J lost 5 bases, with 15 bases between them. The germline V gene has CDR1 SEHNR and CDR2 FQNEAQ (reference sequence). CDR3 length: 15 residues. CDR3 sequence: CASSPRASSTGELFF. The DNA of the CDR3 is TGTGCCAGCAGCCCGAGGGCCTCCTCGACCGGGGAGCTGTTTTTT.

The sample holds a few counts of this clonotype. The V gene is TRBV7-2, the J gene TRBJ1-5; TRBD1 might be the D (5 bases). CDR3 length: 15 residues. Trimming left V 3 bases short and J 4 bases short, with 13 bases between. Per germline, CDR1 SGHTA and CDR2 FQGNSA. CDR3 region: CASSFLGGQNQPQHF. The CDR3 DNA follows: TGTGCCAGCAGCTTTCTAGGTGGACAAAATCAGCCCCAGCATTTT.

The V call is TRBV5-1, the J call TRBJ2-7; TRBD1 aligns across 10 bases. Germline V lookup: CDR1 SGHRS, CDR2 YFSETQ. The CDR3 extends over 15 amino acids. J was trimmed by 2 bases and V by 4 bases; bases with no gene match: 6. Written as DNA, the CDR3 is TGCGCCAGCAGCGGGGGACAGGGGCACCCCTACGAGCAGTACGTC. This codes for CASSGGQGHPYEQYV.

This clonotype was detected ten times or more. The V call is TRBV10-3, the J call TRBJ1-5; no reliable D call. Trimming stripped 2 bases from V and 5 bases from J, with 4 bases between. Germline V gives CDR1 ENHRY, CDR2 SYGVKD. The CDR3 has 12 residues. The CDR3 spells CAISEIDQPQHF. CDR3 nucleotides: TGTGCCATCAGTGAGATAGATCAGCCCCAGCATTTT.

This clonotype was detected only a few times. This chain connects TRBV24-1 to TRBJ2-1; D ambiguous. V lost 4 bases to trimming and J lost 12 bases, with 15 bases between them. From germline, CDR1 is KGHDR and CDR2 SFDVKD. The CDR3 length is 13 residues. CDR3 sequence: CATSDSLQLWQFF. CDR3 nucleotides: TGTGCCACCAGTGACTCATTACAACTGTGGCAGTTCTTC.

This clonotype was seen a few times. The chain couples TRBV11-2 to TRBJ1-4; D might be TRBD1 (5 bases). The germline CDR1 and CDR2 sequences are SGHAT and FQNNGV. Trimming stripped 5 bases from V and 5 bases from J, with 18 bases between. This CDR3 contains 16 residues. CDR3 nucleotide sequence: TGTGCCAGCAGCGCGGCGCAGGGCTACTTAAATGAAAAACTGTTTTTT. Translated, it gives CASSAAQGYLNEKLFF. The variable domain in full, completed from reference TRBV11-2 and TRBJ1-4, reads EAGVAQSPRYKIIEKRQSVAFWCNPISGHATLYWYQQILGQGPKLLIQFQNNGVVDDSQLPKDRFSAERLKGVDSTLKIQPAKLEDSAVYLCASSAAQGYLNEKLFFGSGTQLSVL.

In this sample, this clonotype turned up once. The chain couples TRBV19 to TRBJ2-7, with D perhaps TRBD2 (6 bases). The CDR3 totals 16 residues. Between the trimmed V and J ends, which lost 3 bases and 4 bases, there was a span of 19 bases. CDR1 is LNHDA and CDR2 is SQIVND in the germline V gene (reference sequence). The CDR3 region has the DNA TGTGCCAGTAGTATCGGTAGCGGCCTGGGCCTATACGAGCAGTACTTC. Protein product: CASSIGSGLGLYEQYF.

This clonotype turned up a few times. The rearrangement joins TRBV20-1 to TRBJ2-7; 7 bases line up with TRBD2. The CDR3 runs to 16 residues. J lost 2 bases, V lost 0 bases, and 10 bases had no gene match. Looked up from germline, CDR1 is DFQATT and CDR2 is SNEGSKA (reference sequence). CDR3 region: CSARDAGPSGPYEQYF. The CDR3 region has the DNA TGCAGTGCTAGAGATGCGGGTCCTAGCGGCCCCTACGAGCAGTACTTC.

This rearrangement joins TRBV27 to TRBJ2-1, with D perhaps matching TRBD2 (6 bases). Trimming removed 6 bases at V and 0 bases at J, with 12 bases between. Per the germline V gene, CDR1 is MNHEY and CDR2 is SMNVEV (reference sequence). The CDR3 consists of 15 residues. The CDR3 sequence: CASRRLGSSYNEQFF. In nucleotides, the CDR3 is TGTGCCAGCAGACGACTAGGGAGCTCCTACAATGAGCAGTTCTTC.